This T cell receptor beta chain derives from a study of blood T cell repertoires in COVID-19. Two negative PCRs, clearance, or symptom resolution had been documented for recovered Cohort 3 donors. This CDR3 contains 15 residues. Germline V gene data show CDR1 as LNHDA and CDR2 as SQIVND (reference sequence). V gave up 5 bases and J gave up 9 bases, with 22 bases separating them. The data were produced by immunoSEQ multiplex PCR, yet TCRdb's version contains in-frame clones alone and is incomplete. The sample has hundreds of thousands of clones, 89% seen once. Sequenced input: PBMCs or T cells enriched from blood (not recorded which). The chain employs TRBV19 and TRBJ1-1; D is uncertain. This receptor was obtained from a man in his sixties who had recovered from COVID-19. The CDR3 sequence: CASSSPGNRETKAFF. The CDR3 DNA is TGTGCCAGTAGTTCTCCGGGGAATCGTGAGACCAAAGCTTTCTTT.